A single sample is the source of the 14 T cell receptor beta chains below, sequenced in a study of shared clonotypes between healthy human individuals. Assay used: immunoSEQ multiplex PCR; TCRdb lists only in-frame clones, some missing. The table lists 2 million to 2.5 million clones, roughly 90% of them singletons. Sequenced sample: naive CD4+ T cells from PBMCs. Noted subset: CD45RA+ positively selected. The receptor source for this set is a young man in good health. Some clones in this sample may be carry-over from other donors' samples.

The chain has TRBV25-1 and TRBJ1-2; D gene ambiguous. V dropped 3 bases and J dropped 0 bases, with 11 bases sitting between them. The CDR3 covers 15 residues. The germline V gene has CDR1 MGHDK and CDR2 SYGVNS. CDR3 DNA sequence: TGTGCCAGCAGTGATTTCGCAGGAGCTAACTATGGCTACACCTTC. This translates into CASSDFAGANYGYTF.

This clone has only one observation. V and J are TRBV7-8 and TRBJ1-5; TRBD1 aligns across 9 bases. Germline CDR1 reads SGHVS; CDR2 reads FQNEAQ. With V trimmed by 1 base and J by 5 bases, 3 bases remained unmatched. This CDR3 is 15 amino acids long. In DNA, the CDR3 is TGTGCCAGCAGCTTAGAGACAGGGGGAGATCAGCCCCAGCATTTT. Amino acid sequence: CASSLETGGDQPQHF.

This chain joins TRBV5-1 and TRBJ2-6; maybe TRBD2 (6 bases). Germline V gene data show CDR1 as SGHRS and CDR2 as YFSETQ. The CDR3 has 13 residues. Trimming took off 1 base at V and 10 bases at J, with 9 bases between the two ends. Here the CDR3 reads CASSLLGGNVLTF. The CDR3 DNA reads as TGCGCCAGCAGCTTGTTGGGGGGAAACGTCCTGACTTTC.

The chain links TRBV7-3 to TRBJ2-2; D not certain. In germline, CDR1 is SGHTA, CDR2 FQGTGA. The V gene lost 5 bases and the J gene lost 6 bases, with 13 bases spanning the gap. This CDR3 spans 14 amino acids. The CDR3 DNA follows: TGTGCCAGCAGCCCCCCGGGTTTTGCCGGGGAGCTGTTTTTT. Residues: CASSPPGFAGELFF.

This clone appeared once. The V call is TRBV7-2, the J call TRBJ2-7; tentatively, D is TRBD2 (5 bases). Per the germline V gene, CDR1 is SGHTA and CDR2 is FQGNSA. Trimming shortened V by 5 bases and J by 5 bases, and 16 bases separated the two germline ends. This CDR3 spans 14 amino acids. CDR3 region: CASSPLAGYNEQYF. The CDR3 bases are TGTGCCAGCAGCCCTCTAGCTGGGTACAACGAGCAGTACTTC.

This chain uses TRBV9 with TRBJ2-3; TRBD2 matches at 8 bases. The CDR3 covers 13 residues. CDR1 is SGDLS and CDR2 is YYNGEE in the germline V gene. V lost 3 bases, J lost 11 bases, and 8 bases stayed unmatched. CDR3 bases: TGTGCCAGCAGCGAGGGACTAGGGGTCCAGCAGTATTTT. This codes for CASSEGLGVQQYF.

CDR3 sequence (DNA): TGTGCCAGCAGTCCCCTTGGACTAGCGGGCCGCACAGATACGCAGTATTTT. Its protein is CASSPLGLAGRTDTQYF. The chain carries TRBV7-3 and TRBJ2-3; TRBD2 agrees at 11 bases. The CDR3 sequence is 17 residues long. J gave up 1 base and V 6 bases, and 9 bases lay outside the gene matches. Germline CDR1 and CDR2: SGHTA and FQGTGA.

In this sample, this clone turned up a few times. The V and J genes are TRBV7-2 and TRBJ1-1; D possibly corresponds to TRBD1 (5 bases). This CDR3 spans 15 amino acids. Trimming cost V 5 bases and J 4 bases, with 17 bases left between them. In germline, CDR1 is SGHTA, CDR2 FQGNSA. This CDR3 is CASSPSIVGTTEAFF. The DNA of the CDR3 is TGTGCCAGCAGCCCCTCAATTGTAGGGACCACTGAAGCTTTCTTT. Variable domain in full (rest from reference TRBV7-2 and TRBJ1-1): GAGVSQSPSNKVTEKGKDVELRCDPISGHTALYWYRQSLGQGLEFLIYFQGNSAPDKSGLPSDRFSAERTGGSVSTLTIQRTQQEDSAVYLCASSPSIVGTTEAFFGQGTRLTVV.

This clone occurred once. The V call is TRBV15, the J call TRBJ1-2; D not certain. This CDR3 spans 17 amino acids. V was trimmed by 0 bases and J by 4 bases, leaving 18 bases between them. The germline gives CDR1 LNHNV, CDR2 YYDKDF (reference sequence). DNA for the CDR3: TGTGCCACCAGCAGAGAAACTACTGGACGGATACCCTATGGCTACACCTTC. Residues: CATSRETTGRIPYGYTF.

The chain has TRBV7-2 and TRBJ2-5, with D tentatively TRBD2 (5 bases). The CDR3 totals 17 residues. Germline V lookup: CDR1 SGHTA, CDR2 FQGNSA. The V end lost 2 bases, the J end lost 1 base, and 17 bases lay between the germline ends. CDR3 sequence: CASSLNGGSPGQETQYF. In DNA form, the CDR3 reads TGTGCCAGCAGCTTAAACGGTGGGAGTCCAGGCCAAGAGACCCAGTACTTC.

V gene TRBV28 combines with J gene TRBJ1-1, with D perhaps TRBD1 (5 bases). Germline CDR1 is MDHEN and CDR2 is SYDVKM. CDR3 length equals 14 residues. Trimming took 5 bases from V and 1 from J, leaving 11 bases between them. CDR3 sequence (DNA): TGTGCCAGCAGTCACCGGGGGGGGAACACTGAAGCTTTCTTT. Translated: CASSHRGGNTEAFF.

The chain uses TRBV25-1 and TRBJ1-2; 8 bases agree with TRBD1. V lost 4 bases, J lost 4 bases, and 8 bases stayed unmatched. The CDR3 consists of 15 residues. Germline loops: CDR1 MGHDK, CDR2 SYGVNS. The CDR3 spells CASSGRTGLAYGYTF. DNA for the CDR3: TGTGCCAGCAGTGGGAGGACAGGGCTTGCCTATGGCTACACCTTC.

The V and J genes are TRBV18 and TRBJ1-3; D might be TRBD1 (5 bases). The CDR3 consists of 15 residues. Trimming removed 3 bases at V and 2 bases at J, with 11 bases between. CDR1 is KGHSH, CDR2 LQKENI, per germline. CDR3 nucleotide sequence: TGTGCCAGCTCACCTGCCGGACAAGCTGGAAACACCATATATTTT. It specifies CASSPAGQAGNTIYF. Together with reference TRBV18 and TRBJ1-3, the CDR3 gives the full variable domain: NAGVMQNPRHLVRRRGQEARLRCSPMKGHSHVYWYRQLPEEGLKFMVYLQKENIIDESGMPKERFSAEFPKEGPSILRIQQVVRGDSAAYFCASSPAGQAGNTIYFGEGSWLTVV.

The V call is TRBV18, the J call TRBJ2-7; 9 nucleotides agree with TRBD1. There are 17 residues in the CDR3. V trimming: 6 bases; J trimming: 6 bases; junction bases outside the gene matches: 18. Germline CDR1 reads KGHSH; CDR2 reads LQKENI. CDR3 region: CASSSSRDRVTSGEQYF. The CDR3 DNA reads TGTGCCAGCTCCTCGTCCCGGGACAGGGTTACCTCCGGCGAGCAGTACTTC.